These T cell receptor beta chains were read from a single sample in a study of neoadjuvant anti-PD-1 for oral cavity cancer. Data came from immunoSEQ multiplex PCR; TCRdb stores just in-frame clones and leaves some out. The sample has over 65,000 clones, around 84% seen once; the top ten hold approximately 3%. The sample consisted of PBMCs, taken after nivolumab (anti-PD-1) treatment. These receptors were taken from a person aged 40-85 years with oral cavity squamous cell carcinoma. CDR3s include the opening cysteine and the closing phenylalanine or tryptophan. Each record gives: V gene, J gene, D gene, clone size, CDR3 protein, CDR3 DNA. D genes are given only for firm matches. The size of a clone is reported for some rows only, either as once, few or many, or as a class for expanded clones.

v_call: TRBV30
j_call: TRBJ2-3
d_call: TRBD2
clone_size: NA
cdr3_aa: CAWSELAGVGGDTQYF
cdr3_nt: TGTGCCTGGAGTGAACTAGCGGGAGTTGGAGGAGATACGCAGTATTTT

v_call: TRBV14
j_call: TRBJ1-4
d_call: NA
clone_size: once
cdr3_aa: CASSHRMNGEKLFF
cdr3_nt: TGTGCCAGCAGCCATAGGATGAATGGTGAAAAACTGTTTTTT

v_call: TRBV18
j_call: TRBJ2-7
d_call: NA
clone_size: NA
cdr3_aa: CASSPPSGSSYEQYF
cdr3_nt: TGTGCCAGCTCACCACCGTCAGGGAGTTCCTACGAGCAGTACTTC

v_call: TRBV30
j_call: TRBJ2-7
d_call: NA
clone_size: once
cdr3_aa: CAWRPASYEQYF
cdr3_nt: TGTGCCTGGAGACCAGCCTCCTACGAGCAGTACTTC

v_call: TRBV29-1
j_call: TRBJ1-1
d_call: NA
clone_size: few
cdr3_aa: CSVALRGANTEAFF
cdr3_nt: TGCAGCGTCGCCTTGAGGGGGGCGAACACTGAAGCTTTCTTT

v_call: TRBV6-4
j_call: TRBJ2-3
d_call: TRBD2
clone_size: NA
cdr3_aa: CASSDTAGGTDTQYF
cdr3_nt: TGTGCCAGCAGTGACACAGCGGGAGGCACAGATACGCAGTATTTT

v_call: TRBV5-1
j_call: TRBJ2-5
d_call: NA
clone_size: NA
cdr3_aa: CASSPGPQERETQYF
cdr3_nt: TGCGCCAGCAGTCCGGGACCTCAGGAACGAGAGACCCAGTACTTC

v_call: TRBV28
j_call: TRBJ1-2
d_call: NA
clone_size: NA
cdr3_aa: CASSLNGNYGYTF
cdr3_nt: TGTGCCAGCAGTTTAAACGGGAACTATGGCTACACCTTC

v_call: TRBV6-6
j_call: TRBJ2-5
d_call: TRBD1
clone_size: NA
cdr3_aa: CASSYGTGGAETQYF
cdr3_nt: TGTGCCAGCAGTTACGGGACAGGGGGCGCAGAGACCCAGTACTTC

v_call: TRBV2
j_call: TRBJ2-3
d_call: NA
clone_size: few
cdr3_aa: CASRTGRGTDTQYF
cdr3_nt: TGTGCCAGCAGGACAGGGAGGGGCACAGATACGCAGTATTTT

v_call: TRBV7-8
j_call: TRBJ2-7
d_call: NA
clone_size: NA
cdr3_aa: CASSLVQAEQYF
cdr3_nt: TGTGCCAGCAGCTTAGTCCAGGCTGAGCAGTACTTC

v_call: TRBV6-5
j_call: TRBJ2-2
d_call: NA
clone_size: NA
cdr3_aa: CASRRKNTGELFF
cdr3_nt: TGTGCCTCGCGGCGGAAGAACACCGGGGAGCTGTTTTTT

v_call: TRBV29-1
j_call: TRBJ2-2
d_call: TRBD1
clone_size: NA
cdr3_aa: CSVAGTGYTGELFF
cdr3_nt: TGCAGCGTCGCCGGGACAGGGTACACCGGGGAGCTGTTTTTT

v_call: TRBV5-1
j_call: TRBJ2-7
d_call: NA
clone_size: NA
cdr3_aa: CASSLASGQTTTYEQYF
cdr3_nt: TGCGCCAGCAGCTTGGCCTCTGGACAGACGACCACCTACGAGCAGTACTTC

v_call: TRBV6-4
j_call: TRBJ2-7
d_call: TRBD1
clone_size: NA
cdr3_aa: CASSDRQGAWEQYF
cdr3_nt: TGTGCCAGCAGTGACAGACAGGGGGCTTGGGAGCAGTACTTC

v_call: TRBV7-6
j_call: TRBJ1-2
d_call: TRBD1
clone_size: NA
cdr3_aa: CASSHTRTGGGYTF
cdr3_nt: TGTGCCAGCAGCCATACTCGGACAGGGGGTGGCTACACCTTC

v_call: TRBV13
j_call: TRBJ2-3
d_call: NA
clone_size: NA
cdr3_aa: CASSLERDTQYF
cdr3_nt: TGTGCCAGCAGCTTAGAGAGAGATACGCAGTATTTT

v_call: TRBV7-6
j_call: TRBJ2-2
d_call: TRBD2
clone_size: NA
cdr3_aa: CASSFRPLAGSVGELFF
cdr3_nt: TGTGCCAGCAGCTTTCGCCCGCTAGCGGGATCGGTCGGGGAGCTGTTTTTT

v_call: TRBV10-3
j_call: TRBJ2-3
d_call: TRBD1
clone_size: NA
cdr3_aa: CAISSRGQGLGGTDTQYF
cdr3_nt: TGTGCCATCAGTAGTCGGGGACAGGGGTTAGGCGGCACAGATACGCAGTATTTT

v_call: TRBV5-1
j_call: TRBJ2-5
d_call: TRBD1
clone_size: NA
cdr3_aa: CASSRGQLQETQYF
cdr3_nt: TGCGCCAGCAGCCGGGGACAGCTCCAAGAGACCCAGTACTTC

v_call: TRBV6-1
j_call: TRBJ2-4
d_call: NA
clone_size: few
cdr3_aa: CASSEHQASPDSKNIQYF
cdr3_nt: TGTGCCAGCAGTGAACACCAGGCCAGCCCAGACTCTAAAAACATTCAGTACTTC

v_call: TRBV6-5
j_call: TRBJ1-4
d_call: NA
clone_size: NA
cdr3_aa: CASREGGNEKLFF
cdr3_nt: TGTGCCAGCAGGGAAGGGGGTAATGAAAAACTGTTTTTT

v_call: TRBV28
j_call: TRBJ2-7
d_call: NA
clone_size: NA
cdr3_aa: CATMGRYEQYF
cdr3_nt: TGTGCCACCATGGGGCGCTACGAGCAGTACTTC

v_call: TRBV19
j_call: TRBJ1-5
d_call: NA
clone_size: NA
cdr3_aa: CASSLGVGVSNQPQHF
cdr3_nt: TGTGCCAGTAGTCTCGGGGTCGGTGTTAGCAATCAGCCCCAGCATTTT

v_call: TRBV19
j_call: TRBJ2-1
d_call: NA
clone_size: once
cdr3_aa: CASSMDPGGIAGSSYNEQFF
cdr3_nt: TGTGCCAGTAGTATGGATCCCGGCGGAATTGCGGGGAGCTCCTACAATGAGCAGTTCTTC

v_call: TRBV9
j_call: TRBJ2-7
d_call: TRBD2
clone_size: NA
cdr3_aa: CASSLGLADQISYEQYF
cdr3_nt: TGTGCCAGCAGCCTCGGACTAGCGGACCAGATCTCCTACGAGCAGTACTTC

v_call: TRBV7-6
j_call: TRBJ1-2
d_call: NA
clone_size: NA
cdr3_aa: CASSSPAGSYTF
cdr3_nt: TGTGCCAGCAGCTCACCAGCTGGCAGCTACACCTTC

v_call: TRBV2
j_call: TRBJ2-2
d_call: NA
clone_size: NA
cdr3_aa: CASSGGANTGELFF
cdr3_nt: TGTGCCAGCAGTGGGGGCGCGAACACCGGGGAGCTGTTTTTT

v_call: TRBV27
j_call: TRBJ1-4
d_call: NA
clone_size: NA
cdr3_aa: CASSLRPRAANEKLFF
cdr3_nt: TGTGCCAGCAGTTTGAGGCCGAGGGCGGCTAATGAAAAACTGTTTTTT

v_call: TRBV7-9
j_call: TRBJ1-2
d_call: NA
clone_size: NA
cdr3_aa: CASSSDSYYGYTF
cdr3_nt: TGTGCCAGCAGCTCGGACAGCTACTATGGCTACACCTTC

v_call: TRBV6-5
j_call: TRBJ2-5
d_call: TRBD2
clone_size: NA
cdr3_aa: CASSYFSGSRETQYF
cdr3_nt: TGTGCCAGCAGTTACTTTAGCGGGAGTCGAGAGACCCAGTACTTC

v_call: TRBV28
j_call: TRBJ2-7
d_call: TRBD2
clone_size: medium-sized
cdr3_aa: CASIRSGSWDEQYF
cdr3_nt: TGTGCCAGCATCCGTAGCGGGAGTTGGGACGAGCAGTACTTC

v_call: TRBV28
j_call: TRBJ2-7
d_call: NA
clone_size: NA
cdr3_aa: CASRRQGISYEQYF
cdr3_nt: TGTGCCAGCCGACGGCAGGGTATCTCCTACGAGCAGTACTTC

v_call: TRBV9
j_call: TRBJ2-3
d_call: NA
clone_size: NA
cdr3_aa: CASSSQVEDTQYF
cdr3_nt: TGTGCCAGCAGCTCGCAGGTCGAAGATACGCAGTATTTT

v_call: TRBV6-1
j_call: TRBJ2-3
d_call: NA
clone_size: NA
cdr3_aa: CASSVDLFTQYF
cdr3_nt: TGTGCCAGCAGTGTTGACTTATTTACGCAGTATTTT

v_call: TRBV6-1
j_call: TRBJ2-7
d_call: NA
clone_size: NA
cdr3_aa: CASSVHYEQYF
cdr3_nt: TGTGCCAGCAGTGTCCATTACGAGCAGTACTTC

v_call: TRBV19
j_call: TRBJ1-3
d_call: NA
clone_size: NA
cdr3_aa: CASGDLSGNTIYF
cdr3_nt: TGTGCCAGTGGGGATCTCTCTGGAAACACCATATATTTT

v_call: TRBV30
j_call: TRBJ2-1
d_call: TRBD2
clone_size: NA
cdr3_aa: CAWSLAGGDEQFF
cdr3_nt: TGTGCCTGGAGTTTAGCGGGAGGGGATGAGCAGTTCTTC

v_call: TRBV6-6
j_call: TRBJ2-7
d_call: TRBD1
clone_size: NA
cdr3_aa: CASKPGQSSYEQYF
cdr3_nt: TGTGCCAGCAAACCGGGACAGTCCTCCTACGAGCAGTACTTC

v_call: TRBV6-4
j_call: TRBJ2-4
d_call: TRBD2
clone_size: NA
cdr3_aa: CARTSEAAALLAKNIQYF
cdr3_nt: TGTGCCAGAACTAGCGAGGCGGCGGCACTACTAGCCAAAAACATTCAGTACTTC

v_call: TRBV27
j_call: TRBJ1-5
d_call: NA
clone_size: NA
cdr3_aa: CASATGTSNQPQHF
cdr3_nt: TGTGCCAGCGCGACAGGAACTAGCAATCAGCCCCAGCATTTT

v_call: TRBV29-1
j_call: TRBJ1-1
d_call: NA
clone_size: once
cdr3_aa: CSVKRRMNTEAFF
cdr3_nt: TGCAGCGTTAAGAGACGGATGAACACTGAAGCTTTCTTT

v_call: TRBV27
j_call: TRBJ2-7
d_call: TRBD2
clone_size: NA
cdr3_aa: CASSQWSGGSYEQYF
cdr3_nt: TGTGCCAGCAGTCAATGGAGCGGGGGTTCCTACGAGCAGTACTTC

v_call: TRBV29-1
j_call: TRBJ2-7
d_call: TRBD1
clone_size: NA
cdr3_aa: CSALGDRLRQYF
cdr3_nt: TGCAGCGCCCTCGGGGACAGGTTAAGGCAGTACTTC

v_call: TRBV5-1
j_call: TRBJ1-1
d_call: NA
clone_size: NA
cdr3_aa: CASSLAVGEAFF
cdr3_nt: TGCGCCAGCAGCTTGGCGGTAGGGGAAGCTTTCTTT

v_call: TRBV30
j_call: TRBJ2-1
d_call: NA
clone_size: NA
cdr3_aa: CASTSRGVYNEQFF
cdr3_nt: TGTGCCTCCACATCTCGCGGAGTTTACAATGAGCAGTTCTTC

v_call: TRBV14
j_call: TRBJ2-1
d_call: TRBD2
clone_size: NA
cdr3_aa: CASSQDWSGRGEQFF
cdr3_nt: TGTGCCAGCAGCCAAGATTGGAGCGGGAGGGGTGAGCAGTTCTTC

v_call: TRBV6-5
j_call: TRBJ1-3
d_call: NA
clone_size: NA
cdr3_aa: CASSRGDGNTIYF
cdr3_nt: TGTGCCAGCAGCCGAGGGGATGGAAACACCATATATTTT

v_call: TRBV9
j_call: TRBJ1-1
d_call: NA
clone_size: NA
cdr3_aa: CASSSRSWNTEAFF
cdr3_nt: TGTGCCAGCAGCTCGAGGAGTTGGAACACTGAAGCTTTCTTT